Presented here are 20 T cell receptor beta chains from one specimen sequenced in a study of T cell responses to AZD1222 COVID-19 vaccine. The assay was immunoSEQ multiplex PCR, and TCRdb's table has in-frame clones only and misses some. There are 130,000 or so clones in the sample; 93% occur only once, and about 3% lies in the top ten. Material: peripheral blood, obtained on day 0 of AZD1222 vaccination. The origin of the receptors is an adult in good health.

V and J are TRBV5-5 and TRBJ2-6, with TRBD2 as a possible D gene (6 bases). This CDR3 spans 16 amino acids. V was cut by 4 bases and J by 0 bases, with 11 bases left in between. CDR1 is SGHKS and CDR2 is YYEKEE in the germline V gene (reference sequence). The CDR3 DNA reads TGTGCCAGCAGCGCGGGACCAAGCTCTGGGGCCAACGTCCTGACTTTC. Residues: CASSAGPSSGANVLTF.

As regards this clone: The identical CDR3 is also encoded by other nucleotide sequences in the sample. The chain is built from TRBV6-5 and TRBJ1-1; maybe TRBD1 (5 bases). Germline-derived CDR1 and CDR2 are MNHEY and SVGAGI. There are 13 residues in the CDR3. The V gene lost 5 bases and the J gene lost 1 base, with 8 bases spanning the gap. The CDR3 protein is CASSRGGNTEAFF. The CDR3 region has the DNA TGTGCCAGCAGTCGCGGGGGGAACACTGAAGCTTTCTTT.

This chain uses TRBV9 with TRBJ1-2, with 7 bases that match TRBD1. J was trimmed by 8 bases and V by 2 bases; bases with no gene match: 15. The CDR3 extends over 16 amino acids. Germline V lookup: CDR1 SGDLS, CDR2 YYNGEE. CDR3 amino acids: CASSVMDRSTLEGYTF. CDR3 coding DNA: TGTGCCAGCAGCGTCATGGACAGGAGTACCCTTGAGGGCTACACCTTC.

The chain links TRBV7-6 to TRBJ2-3; the D gene is possibly TRBD2 (5 bases). The CDR3 extends over 17 amino acids. V was clipped by 1 base and J by 5 bases, with 19 bases between them. Per germline, CDR1 SGHVS and CDR2 FNYEAQ. This chain's CDR3 is CASSLGIIRERRDTQYF. CDR3 DNA sequence: TGTGCCAGCAGCTTAGGCATTATCCGGGAACGTAGAGATACGCAGTATTTT.

V and J are TRBV28 and TRBJ2-7, with D unresolved. The germline V and J ends were trimmed by 2 bases and 6 bases, with 8 bases remaining between them. The CDR3 spans 12 residues. CDR1 and CDR2 (germline): MDHEN, SYDVKM. This CDR3 is CASSLTRGEQYF. The CDR3 coding sequence is TGTGCCAGCAGTTTAACGCGTGGCGAGCAGTACTTC.

V and J are TRBV7-9 and TRBJ1-2, with a weak D call TRBD1 (5 bases). Germline loops: CDR1 SEHNR, CDR2 FQNEAQ (reference sequence). This CDR3 spans 14 amino acids. Between the trimmed V and J ends, which lost 1 base and 8 bases, there was a span of 14 bases. This CDR3 is CASSLVGPTPGYTF. For the CDR3, the DNA is TGTGCCAGCAGCTTAGTGGGACCCACGCCCGGCTACACCTTC.

The chain employs TRBV5-1 and TRBJ1-3, with D possibly being TRBD1 (6 bases). V dropped 4 bases and J dropped 4 bases, with 21 bases sitting between them. This CDR3 is 17 amino acids long. Germline V gene lookup returns CDR1 SGHRS and CDR2 YFSETQ. CDR3 in DNA: TGCGCCAGCAGCCCAAACCCGTCAGGGGTAGGAGGAAACACCATATATTTT. This codes for CASSPNPSGVGGNTIYF.

The chain is built from TRBV5-4 and TRBJ2-2; a possible D gene is TRBD1 (5 bases). V was clipped by 4 bases and J by 3 bases, with 10 bases between them. This CDR3 has 14 amino acids. The germline V gene encodes CDR1 SGHNT and CDR2 YYREEE (reference sequence). The CDR3 DNA follows: TGTGCCAGCAGCCCAAGACAGTACACCGGGGAGCTGTTTTTT. Amino acids: CASSPRQYTGELFF.

CDR3 nucleotides: TGTGCCACCAGCAGAGGGCAGGGGGCCGCCTACGAGCAGTACTTC. Translated: CATSRGQGAAYEQYF. The chain is built from TRBV15 and TRBJ2-7; 8 bases fit TRBD1. This CDR3 is built from 15 residues. Germline V gene sequence: CDR1 LNHNV, CDR2 YYDKDF (reference sequence). With 1 base clipped from V and 2 bases from J, the junction kept 4 bases outside the gene matches.

This chain links TRBV12-1 with TRBJ2-4; the table's D gene call, TRBD1, was not cross checked with the DNA. TRBV12-1 is labeled a pseudogene. This CDR3 contains 14 residues. The CDR3 DNA follows: TGTGCCAGCAGTACAGGTGTAGCCAAAAACATTCAGTACTTC. It is translated as CASSTGVAKNIQYF.

This chain links TRBV5-1 with TRBJ2-5; D call uncertain. Germline-derived CDR1 and CDR2 are SGHRS and YFSETQ. The CDR3 runs to 11 residues. V lost 0 bases and J 7 bases, leaving 4 bases between the germline ends. The CDR3 loop reads CASSLGGTQYF. For the CDR3, the DNA is TGCGCCAGCAGCTTGGGGGGGACCCAGTACTTC.

V gene TRBV2 combines with J gene TRBJ1-2; 8 positions agree with TRBD1. The V segment lost 8 bases and the J segment 8 bases; nucleotides outside the gene matches: 4. The CDR3 covers 11 residues. Germline CDR1 and CDR2: SNHLY and FYNNEI. The DNA of the CDR3 is TGTGCCAGCCGGACAGGGCGAGGCTACACCTTC. This sequence encodes CASRTGRGYTF.

Of note for this clone: Additional DNA sequences in this sample encode the identical CDR3. This chain uses TRBV3-1 (or the pseudogene TRBV3-2) with TRBJ2-7; D is unclear. CDR1 and CDR2 (germline): LGHDT, YNNKEL (reference sequence). This CDR3 spans 14 amino acids. Trimming shortened V by 1 base and J by 0 bases, and 7 bases separated the two germline ends. The DNA for the CDR3 is TGTGCCAGCAGCCAAGGAGGCGGCTCCTACGAGCAGTACTTC. It translates to CASSQGGGSYEQYF.

V gene TRBV4-2 combines with J gene TRBJ1-6, with 8 bases identical to TRBD1. V lost 0 bases and J lost 7; bases outside the gene matches: 2. Germline CDR1 LGHNA, CDR2 YNFKEQ. CDR3 length equals 15 residues. The CDR3: CASSQDNRGNSPLHF. The CDR3 coding sequence is TGTGCCAGCAGCCAAGACAACAGGGGGAATTCACCCCTCCACTTT.

The chain employs TRBV29-1 and TRBJ2-1; D remains ambiguous. V was cut by 3 bases and J by 10 bases, with 10 bases left in between. Germline values: CDR1 SQVTM, CDR2 ANQGSEA. This CDR3 spans 11 amino acids. The CDR3 sequence is CSVDTTDEQFF. The CDR3, as DNA: TGCAGCGTTGATACGACCGACGAGCAGTTCTTC.

This chain connects TRBV7-3 to TRBJ2-1; no definite D call. V gave up 3 bases and J gave up 6 bases, with 9 bases separating them. The germline V gene has CDR1 SGHTA and CDR2 FQGTGA. The CDR3 length is 13 residues. The CDR3 sequence is CASSLFLSNEQFF. The CDR3 nucleotides read TGTGCCAGCAGCTTGTTCCTCAGCAATGAGCAGTTCTTC.

CDR3 amino acids: CASSESWGVNTQYF. DNA for the CDR3: TGTGCCAGCAGTGAATCATGGGGTGTAAATACGCAGTATTTT. The chain carries TRBV6-1 and TRBJ2-3; D unclear. Trimming left V 2 bases short and J 7 bases short, with 13 bases between. The germline gives CDR1 MNHNS, CDR2 SASEGT. There are 14 residues in the CDR3.

The gene calls are TRBV6-6 and TRBJ2-7; 8 bases match TRBD2. Unmatched junction bases numbered 6, after V lost 6 bases and J lost 2 bases. The CDR3 is 14 amino acids. CDR1 and CDR2 from the germline V gene are MNHNY and SVGAGI (reference sequence). CDR3 DNA sequence: TGTGCCAGCAGCTTGGGCGGGAGGACCTACGAGCAGTACTTC. Translated, it gives CASSLGGRTYEQYF.

The chain employs TRBV19 and TRBJ1-4; the D gene is possibly TRBD1 (5 bases). Germline lookup yields CDR1 LNHDA and CDR2 SQIVND (reference sequence). V was cut by 4 bases and J by 7 bases, with 19 bases left in between. The CDR3 has 16 amino acids. CDR3 in DNA: TGTGCCAGTAGTAAAGTCCCCGGGACCCTGGGTGAAAAACTGTTTTTT. It translates to CASSKVPGTLGEKLFF.

V is TRBV25-1 and J is TRBJ2-2; TRBD1 matches at 7 bases. The length of the CDR3 is 16 residues. With 5 bases clipped from V and 8 bases from J, the junction kept 14 bases outside the gene matches. Looked up from germline, CDR1 is MGHDK and CDR2 is SYGVNS. CDR3 sequence (DNA): TGTGCCAGCAGTTTTGTCACAGGGGCGACCCTGGGGGAGCTGTTTTTT. It is translated as CASSFVTGATLGELFF.